One sample yielded the 29 T cell receptor beta chains listed below, sequenced in a study of early T cells in non-severe SARS-CoV-2 infection. TCRdb itself ran the 5' RACE reads through MiXCR, one entry per CDR3 protein. Here the sample spans roughly 62,000 distinct CDR3 sequences, under 10% being singletons. Material for sequencing was whole blood. The receptors shown here come from an adult who was a healthcare worker with PCR-confirmed SARS-CoV-2 infection or an uninfected control (not recorded which).

This clonotype appeared a few times. The genes are TRBV20-1 and TRBJ1-1; D is unresolved. This CDR3 comprises 13 residues. The V gene lost 5 bases and the J gene lost 4 bases, with 14 bases spanning the gap. Per the germline V gene, CDR1 is DFQATT and CDR2 is SNEGSKA (reference sequence). DNA of the CDR3: TGCAGTGCTGCTCGCCCGGGCCCCACTGAAGCTTTCTTT. This encodes CSAARPGPTEAFF.

This clonotype occurred a few times. The chain links TRBV11-3 to TRBJ2-2; no clear D gene. Germline-derived CDR1 and CDR2 are SGHNT and YENEEA. This CDR3 is built from 14 residues. V was trimmed by 0 bases and J by 4 bases, leaving 6 bases between them. CDR3 DNA sequence: TGTGCCAGCAGCTTAGATTCCGCCACCGGGGAGCTGTTTTTT. This gives the protein CASSLDSATGELFF.

This chain uses TRBV13 with TRBJ1-6; TRBD1 matches at 9 bases. The CDR3 contains 16 residues. Germline trimming cut 4 bases from V and 2 bases from J; bases unmatched to any gene: 3. The germline V gene has CDR1 PRHDT and CDR2 FYEKMQ (reference sequence). CDR3 amino acids: CASSWGQGPYNSPLHF. The CDR3 DNA reads TGTGCCAGCAGCTGGGGACAGGGACCCTATAATTCACCCCTCCACTTT. Looking up the rest from reference TRBV13 and TRBJ1-6 gives the full variable domain: AAGVIQSPRHLIKEKRETATLKCYPIPRHDTVYWYQQGPGQDPQFLISFYEKMQSDKGSIPDRFSAQQFSDYHSELNMSSLELGDSALYFCASSWGQGPYNSPLHFGNGTRLTVT.

This clonotype showed up just a few times. The rearrangement links TRBV11-2 to TRBJ2-5; the D gene is possibly TRBD2 (6 bases). V lost 2 bases, J lost 1 base, and 14 bases lay in between. Germline V lookup: CDR1 SGHAT, CDR2 FQNNGV. The CDR3 runs to 16 residues. The CDR3 sequence: CASSLSLASAQETQYF. In DNA, the CDR3 is TGTGCCAGCAGCTTATCCTTGGCTAGCGCCCAAGAGACCCAGTACTTC.

CDR3 residues: CASSPGGNGYTF. The CDR3 DNA follows: TGTGCCAGCAGCCCAGGAGGGAATGGCTACACCTTC. The chain employs TRBV3-1 and TRBJ1-2; no clear D. Germline CDR1 is LGHDT and CDR2 is YNNKEL (reference sequence). CDR3 length: 12 amino acids. Trimming removed 4 bases at V and 6 bases at J, with 9 bases between. The complete variable domain, with remaining parts taken from reference TRBV3-1 and TRBJ1-2, reads DTAVSQTPKYLVTQMGNDKSIKCEQNLGHDTMYWYKQDSKKFLKIMFSYNNKELIINETVPNRFSPKSPDKAHLNLHINSLELGDSAVYFCASSPGGNGYTFGSGTRLTVV.

This clonotype occurred a few times. The chain joins TRBV12-3 or TRBV12-4 to TRBJ2-3; D gene unclear. The V and J ends lost 7 bases and 7 bases respectively, with 21 bases between them. The CDR3 is 15 residues long. CDR3 amino acids: CASTLMTEKRHTQYF. The DNA for the CDR3 is TGTGCCAGCACCCTAATGACGGAGAAGAGGCATACGCAGTATTTT.

This clonotype was seen only a few times. The chain uses TRBV2 and TRBJ1-6; 8 positions match TRBD1. Losses at the gene ends were 6 bases for V and 6 bases for J; bases not matched to a gene: 4. Germline V gene lookup returns CDR1 SNHLY and CDR2 FYNNEI. The CDR3 is 14 amino acids. CDR3 nucleotides: TGTGCCAGCAGGATGGGACAGGCTAATTCACCCCTCCACTTT. This encodes CASRMGQANSPLHF.

This clonotype was seen at least ten times. The chain couples TRBV29-1 to TRBJ2-3; 7 nucleotides agree with TRBD2. The length of the CDR3 is 13 residues. Germline V gene data show CDR1 as SQVTM and CDR2 as ANQGSEA. With V trimmed by 8 bases and J by 1 base, 6 bases remained unmatched. The CDR3: CSSTSDRTDTQYF. Written as DNA, the CDR3 is TGCAGCTCAACTAGCGACCGCACAGATACGCAGTATTTT.

This chain connects TRBV3-1 to TRBJ1-1; 7 bases map to TRBD1. From germline, CDR1 is LGHDT and CDR2 YNNKEL (reference sequence). Trimming at V came to 4 bases and at J to 11 bases, leaving 10 bases not matched to a gene. The CDR3 runs 13 residues. In nucleotides, the CDR3 is TGTGCCAGCAGCCCTCAGCCCGGGACAGCTGCTTTCTTT. It encodes CASSPQPGTAAFF.

The chain has TRBV14 and TRBJ2-5; D possibly matches TRBD1 or TRBD2 (5 bases each). This CDR3 spans 16 amino acids. Per germline, CDR1 SGHDN and CDR2 FVKESK. Trimming removed 1 base from V and 5 bases from J, with 17 bases in between. Here the CDR3 DNA reads TGTGCCAGCAGCCAAGCATGGGGGAGCCCTGGGGAGACCCAGTACTTC. Its protein is CASSQAWGSPGETQYF. Complete variable domain (other parts from reference TRBV14 and TRBJ2-5): EAGVTQFPSHSVIEKGQTVTLRCDPISGHDNLYWYRRVMGKEIKFLLHFVKESKQDESGMPNNRFLAERTGGTYSTLKVQPAELEDSGVYFCASSQAWGSPGETQYFGPGTRLLVL.

This clonotype came up many times. The chain uses TRBV6-2 or TRBV6-3 and TRBJ1-2; D gene unclear. The CDR3 runs 15 residues. V lost 0 bases and J lost 4, with 12 bases in between. The germline V gene encodes CDR1 MNHEY and CDR2 SVGEGT. In nucleotides, the CDR3 is TGTGCCAGCAGTTACTCTGGCAGACTGACCTATGGCTACACCTTC. It translates to CASSYSGRLTYGYTF.

The chain employs TRBV28 and TRBJ2-2; perhaps TRBD1 as D (6 bases). The CDR3 sequence is 15 residues long. Trimming took off 6 bases at V and 0 bases at J, with 11 bases between the two ends. The germline CDR1 and CDR2 sequences are MDHEN and SYDVKM. The DNA for the CDR3 is TGTGCCAGCAGCAGGGACACCACGAACACCGGGGAGCTGTTTTTT. Its translation: CASSRDTTNTGELFF.

This clonotype was found many times. The chain combines TRBV28 with TRBJ2-2, with 9 bases identical to TRBD2. Germline loops: CDR1 MDHEN, CDR2 SYDVKM. With V trimmed by 3 bases and J by 8 bases, 7 bases remained unmatched. The length of the CDR3 is 15 residues. The CDR3 loop reads CASSFEGSGRGELFF. The CDR3 DNA reads as TGTGCCAGCAGTTTCGAGGGTAGCGGGAGAGGGGAGCTGTTTTTT.

The chain joins TRBV7-6 to TRBJ1-4; D is ambiguous. V was shortened by 6 bases and J by 6 bases, with 14 bases between the two germline ends. Looked up from germline, CDR1 is SGHVS and CDR2 is FNYEAQ. This CDR3 has 14 residues. DNA for the CDR3: TGTGCCAGCAGTCCAGGACCGGAGGATGAAAAACTGTTTTTT. It translates to CASSPGPEDEKLFF.

At least ten counts were recorded for this clonotype. The V and J genes are TRBV10-2 and TRBJ2-1, with 11 bases that match TRBD2. Trimming cost V 5 bases and J 7 bases; bases outside gene matches: 4. The CDR3 sequence is 14 residues long. The V gene's germline CDR1 is WSHSY and CDR2 SAAADI. The CDR3 coding sequence is TGCGCCAGCAGTTCTAGCGGGAGGAATAATGAGCAGTTCTTC. This codes for CASSSSGRNNEQFF.

In regard to this clonotype: A read error may be the cause here, since a much bigger clone is one base away. The chain recombines TRBV20-1 with TRBJ2-7, with a possible D match to TRBD1 (5 bases). The CDR3 sequence is 12 residues long. Germline-derived CDR1 and CDR2 are DFQATT and SNEGSKA (reference sequence). The CDR3, as DNA: TGCAGTGCTAGGGACATCTCCTACGAGAAGTACTTC. Its translation: CSARDISYEKYF.

The genes are TRBV29-1 and TRBJ1-1; D is unclear. CDR1 SQVTM and CDR2 ANQGSEA come from the germline V gene. This CDR3 contains 14 residues. V was trimmed by 1 base and J by 5 bases, leaving 14 bases between them. The CDR3 region is CSVEVAGVDTEAFF. The CDR3 coding sequence is TGCAGCGTTGAAGTAGCAGGAGTGGATACTGAAGCTTTCTTT.

This clonotype showed up many times. This chain joins TRBV25-1 and TRBJ2-5; TRBD1 agrees at 8 bases. After removal of 0 bases from V and 5 bases from J, the junction contained 5 bases not matched to a gene. This CDR3 contains 15 residues. From germline, CDR1 is MGHDK and CDR2 SYGVNS. The CDR3 sequence is CASSEYRGQDETQYF. The DNA of the CDR3 is TGTGCCAGCAGTGAATACAGGGGGCAGGATGAGACCCAGTACTTC.

The chain has TRBV7-9 and TRBJ2-3; D assignment may be TRBD1 or TRBD2 (5 bases each). V lost 4 bases and J 2 bases, leaving 10 bases between the germline ends. The CDR3 runs 14 residues. CDR1 is SEHNR, CDR2 FQNEAQ, per germline (reference sequence). In DNA form, the CDR3 reads TGTGCCAGCAGCTCGGGACCTCACACAGATACGCAGTATTTT. Its translation is CASSSGPHTDTQYF. The full variable domain, in which reference TRBV7-9 and TRBJ2-3 provide the parts outside the CDR3, is DTGVSQNPRHKITKRGQNVTFRCDPISEHNRLYWYRQTLGQGPEFLTYFQNEAQLEKSRLLSDRFSAERPKGSFSTLEIQRTEQGDSAMYLCASSSGPHTDTQYFGPGTRLTVL.

This clonotype was detected only a few times. V and J are TRBV21-1 and TRBJ2-1; the table's TRBD2 call for D was not verified on the DNA. TRBV21-1 is a pseudogene locus. This CDR3 comprises 17 residues. CDR3 DNA: TGTGCCAGCAGAGCCCTTGGGGGAGGACACTCCTACAATGAGCAGTTCTTC. This sequence encodes CASRALGGGHSYNEQFF.

This clonotype showed up many times. The chain employs TRBV6-5 and TRBJ1-1, with D maybe TRBD1 (6 bases). Trimming left V 4 bases short and J 5 bases short, with 17 bases between. The CDR3 runs to 15 residues. Germline CDR1 reads MNHEY; CDR2 reads SVGAGI. The CDR3 is CASSWGARSMTEAFF. CDR3 bases: TGTGCCAGCAGTTGGGGGGCGCGGTCGATGACTGAAGCTTTCTTT.

This clonotype appeared a few times. The rearrangement uses TRBV6-7 and TRBJ2-7, with 13 bases lining up with TRBD2. TRBV6-7 has ORF status, its function being uncertain. The CDR3 runs 15 residues. The J segment lost 5 bases and the V segment lost 5 bases, leaving 6 bases of the junction unmatched. CDR3 bases: TGTGCCAGCAGTACAGGACTAGCGGGAGCCCACGAGCAGTACTTC. As protein: CASSTGLAGAHEQYF.

This clonotype was counted ten times or more. This chain links TRBV14 with TRBJ2-7; the match to TRBD2 covers 7 bases. CDR1 is SGHDN, CDR2 FVKESK, per germline. With V trimmed by 0 bases and J by 2 bases, 1 base remained unmatched. The CDR3 runs to 14 residues. CDR3 sequence (DNA): TGTGCCAGCAGCCAAGACGGGGGGACCTACGAGCAGTACTTC. This gives the protein CASSQDGGTYEQYF.

This clonotype showed up many times. This sequence joins TRBV2 and TRBJ2-3, with 7 bases aligning to TRBD2. In germline, CDR1 is SNHLY, CDR2 FYNNEI. This CDR3 contains 12 residues. The V gene end was trimmed by 8 bases and the J gene end by 6 bases; junction bases not matched to a gene: 5. CDR3 sequence reads: CASEAGYDTQYF. The CDR3 nucleotides read TGTGCCAGCGAAGCGGGATACGATACGCAGTATTTT.

This chain joins TRBV6-1 and TRBJ2-3, with D tentatively TRBD1 (6 bases). The ends were cut back, 6 bases at V and 1 base at J, with 11 bases in the middle. From germline, CDR1 is MNHNS and CDR2 SASEGT. The CDR3 sequence is 14 residues long. This chain's CDR3 is CASRDRTGTDTQYF. CDR3 coding DNA: TGTGCCAGCAGGGATAGGACAGGCACAGATACGCAGTATTTT.

This clonotype was seen more than once but under ten times. The chain combines TRBV12-3 or TRBV12-4 with TRBJ1-1, with unresolved D. V lost 6 bases, J lost 2 bases, and 10 bases lay in between. This CDR3 is built from 13 residues. CDR3 nucleotides: TGTGCCAGCAGCTCTACTGTAAACACTGAAGCTTTCTTT. It yields the protein CASSSTVNTEAFF.

This clonotype was seen at least ten times. The chain has TRBV18 and TRBJ2-5, with D hard to call. V lost 4 bases, J lost 4 bases, and 7 bases lay in between. The CDR3 sequence is 12 residues long. Germline V CDR1 and CDR2: KGHSH, LQKENI. Here the CDR3 DNA reads TGTGCCAGCTCACGGATCCCAGAGACCCAGTACTTC. Translating gives CASSRIPETQYF.

This clonotype was seen a few times. A read error is possible here, since a much larger clone lies one base away. The CDR3: CASSPWGKGAYEQYF. The CDR3, as DNA: TGTGCCAGCAGCCCCTGGGGGAAGGGGGCCTACGAGCAGTACTTC. The J gene is TRBJ2-7, the V gene TRBV14, with D possibly being TRBD1 (6 bases). Germline lookup yields CDR1 SGHDN and CDR2 FVKESK. Trimming took off 4 bases at V and 2 bases at J, with 15 bases between the two ends. This CDR3 is built from 15 residues.

This clonotype was picked up a small number of times. The chain couples TRBV28 to TRBJ1-2, with D possibly TRBD1 on 6 matching bases. Trimming shortened V by 7 bases and J by 6 bases, and 12 bases separated the two germline ends. Germline V gene sequence: CDR1 MDHEN, CDR2 SYDVKM. This CDR3 is built from 12 residues. CDR3 sequence (DNA): TGTGCCAGCACCACAGGGCCTCATGGCTACACCTTC. It codes for CASTTGPHGYTF.